This T cell receptor beta chain came from a study of T cell responses to AZD1222 COVID-19 vaccine. A remark on this clone: One end of the junction varies from germline; a read error may be responsible.

Produced via immunoSEQ multiplex PCR; TCRdb's table is partial and in-frame only. The table includes roughly 35,000 clones, 75% to 80% detected once. The CDR3 length is 15 residues. Per germline, CDR1 LNHDA and CDR2 SQIVND (reference sequence). The source material was peripheral blood, sampled 28 days after the second AZD1222 dose. This clonotype originated in an adult who received the AZD1222 COVID-19 vaccine. This chain connects TRBV19 to TRBJ1-2; possible D gene TRBD1, 5 bases. Here the CDR3 DNA reads TGTCCCAGAACACCACGACGGGGGGGTAGAGATGGCTACACCTTC. It codes for CPRTPRRGGRDGYTF. The full variable domain, rest sourced from reference TRBV19 and TRBJ1-2, is DGGITQSPKYLFRKEGQNVTLSCEQNLNHDAMYWYRQDPGQGLRLIYYSQIVNDFQKGDIAEGYSVSREKKESFPLTVTSAQKNPTAFYLCPRTPRRGGRDGYTFGSGTRLTVV.